This T cell receptor (beta chain) derives from a study of T cell changes during pregnancy in multiple sclerosis. Assay: immunoSEQ multiplex PCR; the TCRdb copy retains only in-frame clones and omits some. This table holds about 38,000 clones, around 92% found once. Germline CDR1 and CDR2: KGHSY and FQNENV. V was pared by 0 bases and J by 7 bases, with 9 bases between. CDR3 size: 14 residues. This specimen was CD8+ T cells from peripheral blood mononuclear cells, taken after pregnancy. The origin of this receptor is a female donor with multiple sclerosis, enrolled in a pregnancy study. The V and J genes are TRBV16 and TRBJ2-2; a weak D match, TRBD1 (5 bases). CDR3 region: CASSQSLQDGELFF. The CDR3 region has the DNA TGTGCCAGCAGCCAATCCCTACAGGACGGGGAGCTGTTTTTT.